The T cell receptor (beta chain) described here comes from a study of blood T cell repertoires in COVID-19. Study-level information: Collection of acute and convalescent COVID-19 samples took place in the United States, Italy and Spain.

Germline V gives CDR1 SGHDT, CDR2 YYEEEE. The junction had 4 bases not matched to a gene; V was cut back by 3 bases and J by 5 bases. The CDR3 length is 13 residues. In the authors' methods: Cell counts per sample came from amplifying reference gene primers. Assay used: immunoSEQ multiplex PCR; TCRdb lists only in-frame clones, some missing. For V, J and clone size, that table is used; D and trimming come from the DNA. The repertoire holds fewer than 200,000 clones, roughly 90% seen once, with 1.5% to 2% in the top ten. The sample taken for sequencing was peripheral blood. This TCR was recovered from a woman aged 45-60 years with acute or convalescent COVID-19. V usage is TRBV5-6 and J usage is TRBJ1-2; 7 positions match TRBD1. This chain's CDR3 is CASSWAGGYGYTF. CDR3 in DNA: TGTGCCAGCAGCTGGGCAGGGGGTTATGGCTACACCTTC.